This passage covers 15 T cell receptor beta chains from one sample sequenced in a study of blood T cell repertoires in COVID-19. Clones were read by immunoSEQ multiplex PCR, and TCRdb kept only the in-frame ones, dropping some. There are over 400,000 clones in the sample; approximately 88% occur only once, and less than 9% lies in the top ten. The sequencing input was peripheral blood. The receptors stem from a woman aged 50 to 60 with COVID-19, enrolled during active disease.

V gene TRBV10-1 combines with J gene TRBJ1-1; D gene ambiguous. This CDR3 region has 13 residues. Germline V CDR1 and CDR2: WNHNN, SYGVQD (reference sequence). V lost 6 bases to trimming and J lost 0 bases, with 8 bases between them. The CDR3 sequence: CASSFGLNTEAFF. CDR3 bases: TGCGCCAGCAGCTTCGGTCTGAACACTGAAGCTTTCTTT.

CDR3 nucleotide sequence: TGTGCCAGCAGTGAAGTCAGCACTGAAGCTTTCTTT. This encodes CASSEVSTEAFF. This chain links TRBV2 with TRBJ1-1; D not resolved. Germline V CDR1 and CDR2: SNHLY, FYNNEI. This CDR3 spans 12 amino acids. V lost 1 base and J lost 4, with 4 bases in between.

The V and J genes are TRBV4-1 and TRBJ1-1; 7 nucleotides match TRBD1. The ends lost 4 bases at V and 10 bases at J; junction bases unmatched: 24. Germline V gene lookup returns CDR1 MGHRA and CDR2 YSYEKL. The CDR3 loop spans 18 amino acids. CDR3 DNA: TGCGCCAGCAGCCTTTTAGCGGGACAGAGCGGTGGAAGCGGCTCAGCTTTCTTT. Residues: CASSLLAGQSGGSGSAFF.

The chain combines TRBV5-1 with TRBJ2-1, with 7 bases lining up with TRBD1. There are 14 residues in the CDR3. CDR1 is SGHRS, CDR2 YFSETQ, per germline. Germline trimming cut 2 bases from V and 6 bases from J; bases unmatched to any gene: 5. The chain's CDR3 is CASSLPQGSNEQFF. DNA for the CDR3: TGCGCCAGCAGCTTACCACAGGGGAGCAATGAGCAGTTCTTC.

In this sample, this clone turned up once. The J gene is TRBJ1-5, the V gene TRBV28, with D unclear. With 4 bases removed from V and 4 bases from J, the gap between germline ends came to 5 bases. The CDR3 totals 12 residues. Germline-derived CDR1 and CDR2 are MDHEN and SYDVKM. The CDR3 coding sequence is TGTGCCAGCAGTTCCCATAATCAGCCCCAGCATTTT. It is translated as CASSSHNQPQHF.

As for this clone: At one end, the junction sequence differs from germline, possibly due to a read error. This chain connects TRBV20-1 to TRBJ2-3; D remains ambiguous. This CDR3 spans 11 amino acids. Per the germline V gene, CDR1 is DFQATT and CDR2 is SNEGSKA (reference sequence). CDR3 residues: CSAGDGDTQYF. The DNA of the CDR3 is TGCAGTGCTGGAGACGGAGATACGCAGTATTTT.

The rearrangement uses TRBV9 and TRBJ2-1, with 10 bases that match TRBD2. Per the germline V gene, CDR1 is SGDLS and CDR2 is YYNGEE. The CDR3 is 16 residues long. The junction had 8 bases not matched to a gene; V was cut back by 2 bases and J by 6 bases. The CDR3 DNA sequence: TGTGCCAGCAGCGTTGGTGGTAGCGGGGGGTTCAATGAGCAGTTCTTC. Residues: CASSVGGSGGFNEQFF.

The CDR3 sequence is CASSSDRNEKLFF. CDR3 sequence (DNA): TGTGCCAGCAGTTCGGACAGAAATGAAAAACTGTTTTTT. J is TRBJ1-4 and V is TRBV6-5; D is possibly TRBD1 (6 bases). Between the trimmed V and J ends, which lost 4 bases and 5 bases, there was a span of 8 bases. CDR1 MNHEY and CDR2 SVGAGI come from the germline V gene. The CDR3 spans 13 residues.

This rearrangement joins TRBV11-2 to TRBJ1-2; no definite D call. Germline CDR1 SGHAT, CDR2 FQNNGV. V lost 4 bases to trimming and J lost 0 bases, with 15 bases between them. The CDR3 runs 16 residues. CDR3 in DNA: TGTGCCAGCAGCTCATTTATGGGAGGGCCTAACTATGGCTACACCTTC. Translating gives CASSSFMGGPNYGYTF.

In this sample, this clone turned up a few times. The V call is TRBV7-2, the J call TRBJ1-1, with 7 bases fitting TRBD1. CDR1 is SGHTA and CDR2 is FQGNSA in the germline V gene. Unmatched junction bases numbered 5, after V lost 3 bases and J lost 1 base. The CDR3 has 15 amino acids. CDR3 residues: CASSFAGTANTEAFF. The CDR3 nucleotides read TGTGCCAGCAGCTTCGCCGGGACAGCGAACACTGAAGCTTTCTTT. Variable domain in full (rest from reference TRBV7-2 and TRBJ1-1): GAGVSQSPSNKVTEKGKDVELRCDPISGHTALYWYRQSLGQGLEFLIYFQGNSAPDKSGLPSDRFSAERTGGSVSTLTIQRTQQEDSAVYLCASSFAGTANTEAFFGQGTRLTVV.

V is TRBV9 and J is TRBJ1-2; 9 bases match TRBD1. The CDR3 length is 18 residues. Germline-derived CDR1 and CDR2 are SGDLS and YYNGEE. After removal of 0 bases from V and 2 bases from J, the junction contained 11 bases not matched to a gene. The CDR3 loop is CASSVGSEVGTGNYGYTF. In DNA, the CDR3 is TGTGCCAGCAGCGTAGGTAGCGAGGTGGGGACAGGGAACTATGGCTACACCTTC.

Comment on this clone: Other DNA sequences in the same sample also yield this CDR3. The chain combines TRBV29-1 with TRBJ2-2, with D perhaps matching TRBD1 (6 bases). This CDR3 is built from 13 residues. The germline gives CDR1 SQVTM, CDR2 ANQGSEA. V was pared by 4 bases and J by 1 base, with 7 bases between. The CDR3 loop is CSVGGGNTGELFF. The CDR3 nucleotides read TGCAGCGTTGGAGGGGGGAACACCGGGGAGCTGTTTTTT.

This sequence joins TRBV5-5 and TRBJ1-5, with TRBD1 matching 8 bases. The germline gives CDR1 SGHKS, CDR2 YYEKEE (reference sequence). The CDR3 is 17 amino acids. Unmatched junction bases numbered 16, after V lost 4 bases and J lost 7 bases. The CDR3 region is CASSHKVSGGLPQPQHF. The CDR3 DNA reads TGTGCCAGCAGCCACAAGGTATCAGGGGGCCTACCCCAGCCCCAGCATTTT.

The chain employs TRBV20-1 and TRBJ1-2; D unclear. CDR1 is DFQATT and CDR2 is SNEGSKA in the germline V gene (reference sequence). V lost 3 bases to trimming and J lost 0 bases, with 5 bases between them. The CDR3 totals 12 residues. CDR3 sequence reads: CSASIANYGYTF. The DNA for the CDR3 is TGCAGTGCTAGTATAGCTAACTATGGCTACACCTTC.

This chain links TRBV25-1 with TRBJ1-1, with TRBD1 matching over 8 bases. The CDR3 has 14 residues. Germline V gene data show CDR1 as MGHDK and CDR2 as SYGVNS. The J segment lost 5 bases and the V segment lost 2 bases, leaving 4 bases of the junction unmatched. CDR3 region: CASSETGGRTEAFF. The CDR3 bases are TGTGCCAGCAGTGAAACAGGGGGTAGGACTGAAGCTTTCTTT.